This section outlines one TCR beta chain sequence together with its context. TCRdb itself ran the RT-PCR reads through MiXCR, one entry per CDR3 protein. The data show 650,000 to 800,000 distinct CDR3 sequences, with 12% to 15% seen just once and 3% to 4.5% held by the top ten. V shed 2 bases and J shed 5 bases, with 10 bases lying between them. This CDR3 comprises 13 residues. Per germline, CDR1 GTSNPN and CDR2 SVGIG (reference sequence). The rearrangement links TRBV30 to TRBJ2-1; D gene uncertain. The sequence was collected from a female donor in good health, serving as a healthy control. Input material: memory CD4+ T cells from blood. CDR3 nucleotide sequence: TGTGCCTGGAGTTCGAGTACGGACAATGAGCAGTTCTTC. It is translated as CAWSSSTDNEQFF.